Below, 2 T cell receptor beta chains from the same sample are listed, as sequenced in a study of blood T cell repertoires in COVID-19. Clones were read by immunoSEQ multiplex PCR, and TCRdb kept only the in-frame ones, dropping some. In the table there are approximately 150,000 clones, around 82% of which are singletons. Sequences were obtained from peripheral blood. The source of these receptors is a woman aged 80 or over with acute or convalescent COVID-19.

DNA for the CDR3: TGTGCCAGCAGCTCCCAAGCGGGGAACACTGAAGCTTTCTTT. Translation: CASSSQAGNTEAFF. The chain uses TRBV7-9 and TRBJ1-1; D not certain. The CDR3 runs 14 residues. Germline V gene sequence: CDR1 SEHNR, CDR2 FQNEAQ (reference sequence). V lost 4 bases, J lost 1 base, and 10 bases lay in between.

The V and J genes are TRBV13 and TRBJ1-1, with 7 nucleotides matching TRBD1. V trimming: 5 bases; J trimming: 5 bases; junction bases outside the gene matches: 8. CDR1 and CDR2 (germline): PRHDT, FYEKMQ (reference sequence). The CDR3 totals 14 residues. The CDR3 region has the DNA TGTGCCAGCAGCCGTTCACAGGGGATTACTGAAGCTTTCTTT. Protein product: CASSRSQGITEAFF.